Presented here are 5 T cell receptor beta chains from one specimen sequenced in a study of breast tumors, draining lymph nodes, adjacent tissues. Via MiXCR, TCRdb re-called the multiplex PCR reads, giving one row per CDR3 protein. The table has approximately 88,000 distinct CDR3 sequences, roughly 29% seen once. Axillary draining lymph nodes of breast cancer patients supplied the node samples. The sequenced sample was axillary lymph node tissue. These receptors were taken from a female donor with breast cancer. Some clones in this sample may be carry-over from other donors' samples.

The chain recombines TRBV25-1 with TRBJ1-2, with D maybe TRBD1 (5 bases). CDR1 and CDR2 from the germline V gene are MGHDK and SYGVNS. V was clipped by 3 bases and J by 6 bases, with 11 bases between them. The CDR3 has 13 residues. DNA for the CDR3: TGTGCCAGCAGTGACCTCAGGGATAATGGCTACACCTTC. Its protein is CASSDLRDNGYTF.

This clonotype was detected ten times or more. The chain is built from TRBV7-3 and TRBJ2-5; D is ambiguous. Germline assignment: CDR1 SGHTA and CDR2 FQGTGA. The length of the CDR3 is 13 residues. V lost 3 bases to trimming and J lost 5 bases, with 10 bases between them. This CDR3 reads CASSFSFGETQYF. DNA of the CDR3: TGTGCCAGCAGCTTCTCGTTTGGGGAGACCCAGTACTTC.

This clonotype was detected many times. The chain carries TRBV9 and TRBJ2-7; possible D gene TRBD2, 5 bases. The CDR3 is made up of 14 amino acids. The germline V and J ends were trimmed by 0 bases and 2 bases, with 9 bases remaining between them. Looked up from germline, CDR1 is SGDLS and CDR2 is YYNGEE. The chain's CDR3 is CASSVGVGTYEQYF. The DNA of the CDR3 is TGTGCCAGCAGCGTAGGGGTCGGGACCTACGAGCAGTACTTC.

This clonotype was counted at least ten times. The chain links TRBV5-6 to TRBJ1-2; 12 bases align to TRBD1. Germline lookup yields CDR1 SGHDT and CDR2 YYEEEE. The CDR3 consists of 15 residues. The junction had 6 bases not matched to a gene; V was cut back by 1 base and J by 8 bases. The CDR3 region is CASSLWGQGARGYTF. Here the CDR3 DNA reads TGTGCCAGCAGCTTGTGGGGACAGGGGGCGCGGGGCTACACCTTC.

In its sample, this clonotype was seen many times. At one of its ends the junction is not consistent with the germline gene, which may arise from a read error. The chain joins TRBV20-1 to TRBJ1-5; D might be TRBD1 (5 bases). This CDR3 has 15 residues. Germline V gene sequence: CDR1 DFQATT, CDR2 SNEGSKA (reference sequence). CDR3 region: CSAPKQGGVHQPQHF. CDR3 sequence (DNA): TGCAGTGCCCCAAAGCAGGGAGGGGTTCATCAACCCCAGCATTTT.